This entry concerns a single TCR beta chain. This specimen belongs to a study of blood T cell repertoires in COVID-19. Study overall: The United States, Italy and Spain provided the acute and convalescent COVID-19 samples. The cDNA or gDNA used as material had been derived from T cells, B-cell-depleted T cells, or PBMCs.

Study processing details: How many nucleated cells were present was estimated from reference gene primer amplification. The table came from immunoSEQ multiplex PCR; TCRdb's copy has only in-frame clones and leaves some out. The V and J calls and clone size are taken from that table; D and trimming were inferred from the DNA. The sample holds 180,000 or so clones, 86% seen once. The sample comprised peripheral blood. The origin of this receptor is a man between 60 and 75 years old with acute or convalescent COVID-19.

The CDR3 region has the DNA TGTGCCAGCAGCGGGGGGGCTACGAACACTGAAGCTTTCTTT. Translated, it gives CASSGGATNTEAFF. This sequence joins TRBV28 and TRBJ1-1; D may be TRBD1 (6 bases). V lost 6 bases and J 1 base, leaving 12 bases between the germline ends. This CDR3 has 14 amino acids. Germline values: CDR1 MDHEN, CDR2 SYDVKM. Variable domain in full (rest from reference TRBV28 and TRBJ1-1): DVKVTQSSRYLVKRTGEKVFLECVQDMDHENMFWYRQDPGLGLRLIYFSYDVKMKEKGDIPEGYSVSREKKERFSLILESASTNQTSMYLCASSGGATNTEAFFGQGTRLTVV.